The rows below give T cell receptor beta chains drawn from one sample of a study of T cell changes during pregnancy in multiple sclerosis. Sequencing was performed with immunoSEQ multiplex PCR; in TCRdb, only in-frame clones are kept and a portion is missing. The data hold 25,000 to 35,000 clones, with 80% to 90% observed a single time. The source material was CD8+ T cells from peripheral blood mononuclear cells, sampled in the second trimester of pregnancy. The receptors originated from a female donor with multiple sclerosis, enrolled in a pregnancy study. Both conserved end residues are trimmed from each CDR3. Fields, in order: V gene, J gene, CDR3 protein.

v_gene: TRBV27
j_gene: TRBJ2-7
CDR3aa: ASSPLGTSGYEQY

v_gene: TRBV19
j_gene: TRBJ2-3
CDR3aa: ASSTLPSGGTDTQY

v_gene: TRBV11-2
j_gene: TRBJ2-7
CDR3aa: ASSPGQYYEQY

v_gene: TRBV27
j_gene: TRBJ2-2
CDR3aa: ASSWGQGNTGELF

v_gene: TRBV25-1
j_gene: TRBJ2-2
CDR3aa: ASSAGQGDTGELF

v_gene: TRBV29-1
j_gene: TRBJ2-2
CDR3aa: SAGSGEHGELF

v_gene: TRBV6-6
j_gene: TRBJ2-1
CDR3aa: ASRLGRGENEQF

v_gene: TRBV28
j_gene: TRBJ2-3
CDR3aa: ASTAGGVRTDTQY

v_gene: TRBV29-1
j_gene: TRBJ2-7
CDR3aa: SVGFSSYEQY

v_gene: TRBV5-1
j_gene: TRBJ1-1
CDR3aa: ASSLDPGGGITEAF

v_gene: TRBV2
j_gene: TRBJ2-7
CDR3aa: ASSEGASGGLISYEQY

v_gene: TRBV27
j_gene: TRBJ2-7
CDR3aa: ASSLREGHHEQY

v_gene: TRBV7-9
j_gene: TRBJ1-2
CDR3aa: ASSNPGQGVQGGYT

v_gene: TRBV4-2
j_gene: TRBJ2-3
CDR3aa: ASSPAEGGGTDTQY

v_gene: TRBV5-1
j_gene: TRBJ2-2
CDR3aa: ASSIPPTGDRDTGELF

v_gene: TRBV5-6
j_gene: TRBJ1-1
CDR3aa: ASSLYEGAEAF

v_gene: TRBV15
j_gene: TRBJ2-7
CDR3aa: ATSIGWRENGYEQY

v_gene: TRBV7-9
j_gene: TRBJ2-1
CDR3aa: ASSLPSGSHYNEQF

v_gene: TRBV19
j_gene: TRBJ1-1
CDR3aa: ASSTGQGLMNTEAF

v_gene: TRBV13
j_gene: TRBJ1-3
CDR3aa: ASSLKTGGSGNTIY

v_gene: TRBV5-6
j_gene: TRBJ2-5
CDR3aa: ASSIVGGPFQETQY

v_gene: TRBV13
j_gene: TRBJ2-2
CDR3aa: ASSLVTNTGELF

v_gene: TRBV7-6
j_gene: TRBJ2-1
CDR3aa: ASSYTGMTGNEQF

v_gene: TRBV29-1
j_gene: TRBJ2-7
CDR3aa: SVLKTSGIYEQY

v_gene: TRBV9
j_gene: TRBJ2-5
CDR3aa: ASSFTSGVGDETQY

v_gene: TRBV9
j_gene: TRBJ2-3
CDR3aa: ASSVESADTQY

v_gene: TRBV28
j_gene: TRBJ2-3
CDR3aa: ASTIPSGTRTDTQY

v_gene: TRBV9
j_gene: TRBJ1-6
CDR3aa: ASSLGTGGSPLH

v_gene: TRBV7-9
j_gene: TRBJ1-1
CDR3aa: ASSSGINTEAF

v_gene: TRBV7-2
j_gene: TRBJ2-5
CDR3aa: ASSLGFEGTWETQY

v_gene: TRBV6-1
j_gene: TRBJ2-1
CDR3aa: ASSETGGSPREQF

v_gene: TRBV7-8
j_gene: TRBJ2-3
CDR3aa: ASSLEGGASGVSDTQY

v_gene: TRBV5-1
j_gene: TRBJ2-7
CDR3aa: ASSFAGGVYEQY

v_gene: TRBV14
j_gene: TRBJ2-2
CDR3aa: ASSQVSGSGKTGELF

v_gene: TRBV6-1
j_gene: TRBJ1-5
CDR3aa: ASSELIDWRGSNQPQH

v_gene: TRBV10-3
j_gene: TRBJ2-7
CDR3aa: AISEPGLVGEQY

v_gene: TRBV4-1
j_gene: TRBJ1-5
CDR3aa: ASSQETGGNQPQH

v_gene: TRBV6-1
j_gene: TRBJ2-7
CDR3aa: ASSQGDTILSYEQY

v_gene: TRBV9
j_gene: TRBJ1-1
CDR3aa: ASSGGGWSNEAF

v_gene: TRBV7-8
j_gene: TRBJ1-6
CDR3aa: ASSLKGSSYNSPLH

v_gene: TRBV9
j_gene: TRBJ2-2
CDR3aa: ASSVGMVAGEVATGELF

v_gene: TRBV5-6
j_gene: TRBJ2-3
CDR3aa: ASSLGDGVSKTYTQY

v_gene: TRBV19
j_gene: TRBJ2-7
CDR3aa: ASSISGSVPYEQY

v_gene: TRBV30
j_gene: TRBJ2-3
CDR3aa: AWSWRGSNTQY

v_gene: TRBV7-6
j_gene: TRBJ2-1
CDR3aa: ASSLVWPEQF

v_gene: TRBV7-2
j_gene: TRBJ2-2
CDR3aa: ASSLVGGGLFGELF

v_gene: TRBV4-3
j_gene: TRBJ2-5
CDR3aa: ASSQDRLAGETQY

v_gene: TRBV6-1
j_gene: TRBJ2-7
CDR3aa: ASSEFPGRPYEQY

v_gene: TRBV27
j_gene: TRBJ2-1
CDR3aa: ASSFRLELYNEQF

v_gene: TRBV7-6
j_gene: TRBJ1-1
CDR3aa: ASSRTLNTEAF

v_gene: TRBV7-9
j_gene: TRBJ1-2
CDR3aa: ASSPTGGYYGYT

v_gene: TRBV29-1
j_gene: TRBJ2-5
CDR3aa: SVDMSYQAQETQY

v_gene: TRBV4-3
j_gene: TRBJ1-3
CDR3aa: ASSQEAPSGNTIY

v_gene: TRBV30
j_gene: TRBJ1-2
CDR3aa: AWSMTGGNYGYT

v_gene: TRBV4-1
j_gene: TRBJ2-7
CDR3aa: ASSQAGQGIYEQY